A single TCR beta chain is shown here with its context. Original methodology: Reference gene primer amplification yielded estimated nucleated cell counts. The data were produced by immunoSEQ multiplex PCR, yet TCRdb's version contains in-frame clones alone and is incomplete. V and J calls and clone size follow that table, whereas D and trimming were derived from the DNA. The repertoire holds about 190,000 clones, about 81% seen once, with around 3.5% in the top ten. The source of the sample is a study of blood T cell repertoires in COVID-19. The CDR3 spans 15 residues. The V gene lost 3 bases and the J gene lost 1 base, with 10 bases spanning the gap. Germline values: CDR1 LNHDA, CDR2 SQIVND (reference sequence). Allocation to cohorts depended on clinical history reported by the participants. Cohort 3 donors were reported recovered after two negative PCRs, clearance, or symptom resolution.

The sequence derives from a woman in her twenties or thirties who had recovered from COVID-19. This rearrangement joins TRBV19 to TRBJ1-5, with D hard to call. Material for sequencing was PBMCs or T cells enriched from blood (not recorded which). The CDR3 DNA reads TGTGCCAGTAGTATCGAGGGCAGAAGCAATCAGCCCCAGCATTTT. Translated: CASSIEGRSNQPQHF.